This TCR beta chain was identified in a study of blood T cell repertoires in COVID-19. Study details: The United States, Italy and Spain provided the acute and convalescent COVID-19 samples. The analysed material was cDNA or gDNA that came from T cells, B-cell-depleted T cells, or PBMCs.

Authors' data handling: How many nucleated cells were present was estimated from reference gene primer amplification. Assay used: immunoSEQ multiplex PCR; TCRdb lists only in-frame clones, some missing. From that table come the V and J calls and clone size; the DNA was used to work out D and trimming. The sample contains under 30,000 clones, under 95% of which appear only once. CDR1 is MNHEY, CDR2 SMNVEV, per germline (reference sequence). The CDR3 is 14 amino acids. With 6 bases clipped from V and 6 bases from J, the junction kept 6 bases outside the gene matches. The TCR sequence derives from a middle-aged man with active COVID-19. The V and J genes are TRBV27 and TRBJ1-2, with TRBD1 matching 11 bases. The sample comprised peripheral blood. CDR3 nucleotides: TGTGCCAGCAGCAGGACAGGGGGCGCCCATGGCTACACCTTC. This sequence encodes CASSRTGGAHGYTF.